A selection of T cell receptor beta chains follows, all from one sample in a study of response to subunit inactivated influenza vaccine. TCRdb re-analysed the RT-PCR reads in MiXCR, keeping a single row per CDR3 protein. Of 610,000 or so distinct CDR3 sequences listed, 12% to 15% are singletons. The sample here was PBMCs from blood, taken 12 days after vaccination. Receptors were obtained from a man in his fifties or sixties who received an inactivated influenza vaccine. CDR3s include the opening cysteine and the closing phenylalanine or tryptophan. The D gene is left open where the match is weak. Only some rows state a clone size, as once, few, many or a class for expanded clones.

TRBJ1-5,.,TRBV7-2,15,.,TGTGCCAGCAGCTTTTCCGGACAGTATAATCAGCCCCAGCATTTT,CASSFSGQYNQPQHF
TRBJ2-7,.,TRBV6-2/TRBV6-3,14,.,TGTGCCAGCAGACAGGACCTTATCTCCTACGAGCAGTACTTC,CASRQDLISYEQYF
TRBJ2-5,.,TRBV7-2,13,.,TGTGCCAGCAGCTATACAGGGTCAGAGACCCAGTACTTC,CASSYTGSETQYF
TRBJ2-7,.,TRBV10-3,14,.,TGTGCCATCAGTGAATCGGCAGGGGGGAACGAGCAGTACTTC,CAISESAGGNEQYF
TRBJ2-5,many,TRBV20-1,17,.,TGCAGTGCTAGAGCAATTGAGGGACGTACTTGGGGAGAGACCCAGTACTTC,CSARAIEGRTWGETQYF
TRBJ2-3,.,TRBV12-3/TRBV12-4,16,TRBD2,TGTGCCAGCAGCAGGTCTATAGCGGGAGTAGCAGATACGCAGTATTTT,CASSRSIAGVADTQYF
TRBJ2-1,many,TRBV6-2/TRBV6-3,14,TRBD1,TGTGCCAGCAGTTACGGACAGGGGGCGCATGAGCAGTTCTTC,CASSYGQGAHEQFF
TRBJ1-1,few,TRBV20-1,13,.,TGCAGTGCTAGATGGACACCGAACACTGAAGCTTTCTTT,CSARWTPNTEAFF
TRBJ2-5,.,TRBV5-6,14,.,TGTGCCAGCAGCATCGGGACAATTCAAGAGACCCAGTACTTC,CASSIGTIQETQYF
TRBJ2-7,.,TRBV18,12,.,TGTGCCAGCTCAGTCGGGACACACGAGCAGTACTTC,CASSVGTHEQYF
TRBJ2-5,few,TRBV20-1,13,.,TGCAGTGCTAGTTATTGGGGCGGGGAGACCCAGTACTTC,CSASYWGGETQYF
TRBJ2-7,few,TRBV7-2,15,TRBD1,TGTGCCAGCAGCTTAGGTCTGGGCAGGGGGCACGAGCAGTACTTC,CASSLGLGRGHEQYF
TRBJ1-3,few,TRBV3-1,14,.,TGTGCCAGCAGCCCGACTGACTCTGGAAACACCATATATTTT,CASSPTDSGNTIYF
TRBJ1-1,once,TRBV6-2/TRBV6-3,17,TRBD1,TGTGCCAGCAGTTTCGGACAGGGTATAAGCGTGAACTCTGAAGCTTTCTTT,CASSFGQGISVNSEAFF
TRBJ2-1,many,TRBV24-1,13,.,TGTGCCACCAGTGATTCTAATTACAATGAGCAGTTCTTC,CATSDSNYNEQFF
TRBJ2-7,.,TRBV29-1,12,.,TGCAGCGTTGAATCGGACAGAAACGAGCAGTACTTC,CSVESDRNEQYF
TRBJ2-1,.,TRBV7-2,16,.,TGTGCCAGCAGCTTAGCGGGCCCGGACTGGATGGATGAGCAGTTCTTC,CASSLAGPDWMDEQFF
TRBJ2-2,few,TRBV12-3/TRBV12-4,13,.,TGTGCCAGCAGCGACACAACCACCGGGGAGCTGTTTTTT,CASSDTTTGELFF
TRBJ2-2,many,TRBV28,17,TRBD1,TGTGCCAGCAGCTTACTCCCAGGGACAGGGGGGACCGGGGAGCTGTTTTTT,CASSLLPGTGGTGELFF
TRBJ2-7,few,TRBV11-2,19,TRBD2,TGTGCCAGCAGCTTACGGACCACTTTCGGGCTAGCGGAATCCTACGAGCAGTACTTC,CASSLRTTFGLAESYEQYF
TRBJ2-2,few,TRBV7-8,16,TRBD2,TGTGCCAGCAGCGCGGGACTAGCGGGGGGGCCCGGGGAGCTGTTTTTT,CASSAGLAGGPGELFF
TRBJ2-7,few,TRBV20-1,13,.,TGCAGTGCTAGAAGGCTAGCTTCCTACGAGCAGTACTTC,CSARRLASYEQYF
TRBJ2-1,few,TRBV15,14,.,TGTGCCACCAGTCCCAGAGACTCCTACAATGAGCAGTTCTTC,CATSPRDSYNEQFF
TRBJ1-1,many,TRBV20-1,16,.,TGCAGTGCTAGGTGGGGTCCTCGACCGGTGAACACTGAAGCTTTCTTT,CSARWGPRPVNTEAFF
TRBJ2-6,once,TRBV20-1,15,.,TGCAGTGCTAGTAGGTCAAGCTCTGGGGCCAACGTCCTGACTTTC,CSASRSSSGANVLTF
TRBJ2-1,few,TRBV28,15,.,TGTGCCAGCAGTCCCCTCAGCAGTGCCTACAATGAGCAGTTCTTC,CASSPLSSAYNEQFF
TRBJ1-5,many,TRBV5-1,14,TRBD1,TGCGCCAGCAGCAGGGGACAGGGTGACCAGCCCCAGCATTTT,CASSRGQGDQPQHF
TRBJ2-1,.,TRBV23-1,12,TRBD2,TGCGCCAGCAAGCGGGGGAACAATGAGCAGTTCTTC,CASKRGNNEQFF
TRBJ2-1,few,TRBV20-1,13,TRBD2,TGCAGTGCCATCTCCGGGAGGTACAATGAGCAGTTCTTC,CSAISGRYNEQFF
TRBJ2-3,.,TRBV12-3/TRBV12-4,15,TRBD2,TGTGCCAGCAGTTTTATGGGACTAGCGACAGATACGCAGTATTTT,CASSFMGLATDTQYF
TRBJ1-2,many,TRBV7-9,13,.,TGTGCCAGCGTAAGTCCGGTAAACTATGGCTACACCTTC,CASVSPVNYGYTF
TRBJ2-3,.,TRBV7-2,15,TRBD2,TGTGCCAGCAGCTTCCTAGCGGGAGGGGGTCATACGCAGTATTTT,CASSFLAGGGHTQYF
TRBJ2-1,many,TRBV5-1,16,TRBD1,TGCGCCAGCAGCTTCGGACAGGGGAATTTACCGGGGGAGCAGTTCTTC,CASSFGQGNLPGEQFF